The 15 T cell receptor beta chains given below trace back to one sample, sequenced in a study of human T cells and chemical hapten exposure. Via MiXCR, TCRdb re-called the RACE reads, giving one row per CDR3 protein. The table has some 400,000 distinct CDR3 sequences, less than 6.5% seen once. Time point denoted: pre-sensitization, week 0. The sample's treatment: therapeutic diphenylcyclopropenone sensitization with weekly scalp DPC. The source material was whole blood, sampled in connection with sensitization to the hapten diphenylcyclopropenone (DPC). These receptors were obtained from a woman aged 45-65 years with alopecia areata. Some clones in this sample may be carry-over from other donors' samples.

A few counts support this clonotype. CDR3 sequence reads: CSASRDRVTEAFF. The CDR3 DNA reads TGCAGTGCTAGCCGGGACAGGGTAACTGAAGCTTTCTTT. V usage is TRBV20-1 and J usage is TRBJ1-1, with 9 bases lining up with TRBD1. CDR3 length: 13 residues. The junction had 4 bases not matched to a gene; V was cut back by 3 bases and J by 5 bases. CDR1 DFQATT and CDR2 SNEGSKA come from the germline V gene (reference sequence).

This clonotype was counted a few times. V usage is TRBV11-3 and J usage is TRBJ2-3; perhaps TRBD2 as D (6 bases). V lost 0 bases to trimming and J lost 1 base, with 11 bases between them. This CDR3 has 16 residues. Germline V lookup: CDR1 SGHNT, CDR2 YENEEA. The CDR3 DNA reads TGTGCCAGCAGCTTAGACATAGCGGAGGGCACAGATACGCAGTATTTT. As protein: CASSLDIAEGTDTQYF.

This clonotype was counted many times. V is TRBV5-4 and J is TRBJ2-1, with D unclear. The V gene lost 3 bases and the J gene lost 5 bases, with 9 bases spanning the gap. The CDR3 contains 13 residues. The germline V gene has CDR1 SGHNT and CDR2 YYREEE (reference sequence). The CDR3 DNA sequence: TGTGCCAGCAGCTCCCTCGATGACAATGAGCAGTTCTTC. This codes for CASSSLDDNEQFF.

This clonotype was seen at least ten times. The DNA of the CDR3 is TGTGCCAGCAGTCCTCTAGCGGGAGGGAGCTCCTACGAGCAGTACTTC. This sequence encodes CASSPLAGGSSYEQYF. The genes are TRBV12-3 or TRBV12-4 and TRBJ2-7; 12 bases are shared with TRBD2. The CDR3 consists of 16 residues. V was pared by 5 bases and J by 0 bases, with 5 bases of the junction left unmatched.

The chain joins TRBV18 to TRBJ2-1, with D possibly TRBD2 on 6 matching bases. CDR3 length: 16 residues. V was cut by 3 bases and J by 2 bases, with 14 bases left in between. Germline CDR1 KGHSH, CDR2 LQKENI. The CDR3 region is CASSPHGGEPYNEQFF. CDR3 in DNA: TGTGCCAGCTCACCCCACGGAGGGGAGCCCTACAATGAGCAGTTCTTC.

In its sample, this clonotype was seen many times. This sequence joins TRBV12-3 or TRBV12-4 and TRBJ1-1; TRBD1 is a possible D gene (5 bases). This CDR3 is built from 14 residues. V was clipped by 6 bases and J by 6 bases, with 17 bases between them. The CDR3 sequence is CASRLLRGTAEAFF. The DNA of the CDR3 is TGTGCCAGCAGGTTACTCCGGGGGACGGCTGAAGCTTTCTTT.

This clonotype has a handful of counts. This chain uses TRBV14 with TRBJ1-1, with 7 nucleotides matching TRBD1. V dropped 0 bases and J dropped 4; count of bases not matched to a gene: 8. CDR1 and CDR2 from the germline V gene are SGHDN and FVKESK. This CDR3 has 16 amino acids. The CDR3 DNA reads TGTGCCAGCAGCCAAGATCAGACAGGGAGGTCCACTGAAGCTTTCTTT. Residues: CASSQDQTGRSTEAFF.

This clonotype was observed many times. V gene TRBV5-1 combines with J gene TRBJ2-5; D gene uncertain. Germline assignment: CDR1 SGHRS and CDR2 YFSETQ. V lost 2 bases and J 0 bases, leaving 11 bases between the germline ends. CDR3 length: 15 amino acids. The CDR3 DNA reads TGCGCCAGCAGCTTTTCATCGGCAAACCAAGAGACCCAGTACTTC. Protein sequence: CASSFSSANQETQYF.

As concerns this clonotype: A much larger clonotype is one base distant, so this may be a read error. The chain uses TRBV3-1 and TRBJ1-2; no clear D gene. With 4 bases removed from V and 1 base from J, the gap between germline ends came to 4 bases. Germline V gene sequence: CDR1 LGHDT, CDR2 YNNKEL (reference sequence). This CDR3 is built from 12 residues. The CDR3 here is CASSRINYGYTF. The CDR3, as DNA: TGTGCCAGCAGCCGGATTAACTATGGCTACACCTTC. Drawing the rest from reference TRBV3-1 and TRBJ1-2, the complete variable domain is DTAVSQTPKYLVTQMGNDKSIKCEQNLGHDTMYWYKQDSKKFLKIMFSYNNKELIINETVPNRFSPKSPDKAHLNLHINSLELGDSAVYFCASSRINYGYTFGSGTRLTVV.

V usage is TRBV11-2 and J usage is TRBJ2-7; D gene uncertain. Per germline, CDR1 SGHAT and CDR2 FQNNGV. V was shortened by 2 bases and J by 3 bases, with 14 bases between the two germline ends. The CDR3 contains 15 residues. The CDR3 sequence is CASSLQAGLFYEQYF. CDR3 nucleotide sequence: TGTGCCAGCAGCTTACAAGCAGGCCTATTCTACGAGCAGTACTTC.

This clonotype has just a few counts. The chain couples TRBV2 to TRBJ2-1; D remains unclear. Germline V CDR1 and CDR2: SNHLY, FYNNEI. CDR3 length: 14 residues. Trimming shortened V by 3 bases and J by 10 bases, and 16 bases separated the two germline ends. The CDR3 protein is CASSDQAVLLEQFF. CDR3 nucleotides: TGTGCCAGCAGTGATCAGGCGGTTCTCTTGGAGCAGTTCTTC.

There are a few counts of this clonotype. This chain links TRBV10-3 with TRBJ2-1; tentatively, D is TRBD2 (6 bases). Trimming stripped 8 bases from V and 0 bases from J, with 8 bases between. CDR3 length: 13 residues. In germline, CDR1 is ENHRY, CDR2 SYGVKD. The CDR3 loop is CAIRGSSYNEQFF. In nucleotides, the CDR3 is TGTGCCATCCGGGGGAGCTCCTACAATGAGCAGTTCTTC.

This clonotype has only a few counts. This rearrangement joins TRBV20-1 to TRBJ1-2; 8 bases map to TRBD1. Unmatched junction bases numbered 10, after V lost 0 bases and J lost 4 bases. CDR3 length: 16 amino acids. Germline lookup yields CDR1 DFQATT and CDR2 SNEGSKA (reference sequence). The CDR3 reads CSARDGTGFSIYGYTF. CDR3 sequence (DNA): TGCAGTGCTAGAGATGGGACAGGATTTAGTATCTATGGCTACACCTTC.

The CDR3 sequence: CSARDQSGAIYEKLFF. CDR3 bases: TGCAGTGCTAGAGATCAGTCGGGGGCGATTTATGAAAAACTGTTTTTT. This chain joins TRBV20-1 and TRBJ1-4, with TRBD1 as a possible D gene (6 bases). CDR3 length: 16 amino acids. The germline V gene has CDR1 DFQATT and CDR2 SNEGSKA (reference sequence). V lost 0 bases and J 6 bases, leaving 17 bases between the germline ends.

In this sample, this clonotype turned up a few times. The chain combines TRBV3-1 with TRBJ2-3; 12 nucleotides match TRBD1. Germline trimming cut 3 bases from V and 6 bases from J; bases unmatched to any gene: 10. Germline V CDR1 and CDR2: LGHDT, YNNKEL (reference sequence). The CDR3 extends over 17 amino acids. In DNA, the CDR3 is TGTGCCAGCAGCCACGTTGGGACAGGGGGCGGTTCGGATACGCAGTATTTT. Protein: CASSHVGTGGGSDTQYF.